The clone carrying this T cell receptor (beta chain) was seen many times. Its target is not known. Bulk TCR libraries used previously described methods and listed TCR primers. TCRdb reanalysed the PCR reads using MiXCR and keeps one entry per CDR3 protein. The repertoire consists of some 97,000 distinct CDR3 sequences, with more than 20% occurring once and the leading ten covering 0.94%. This sample is part of a study of molecular identifiers for immune sequencing clone quantification. The study, taken as a whole, reports: Jurkat TCR RNA spiked in from one cell reportedly remained identifiable amid around 1 million naive cells.

A CD8+CD4-CCR7+CD45RA+ gate was used to sort naive CD8 T cells. The sample was naive CD8+ T cells from blood, with Jurkat cell RNA spiked in. Subset: FACS-sorted CD8+CD4-CCR7+CD45RA+ naive T cells. This sequence originates from a human donor in good health. Some libraries in this study had Jurkat cell RNA spiked in.

CDR3 in amino acids: CASSGSGLAGPTDTQYF. In nucleotides, the CDR3 is TGTGCCAGCAGTGGGTCGGGGCTAGCGGGACCCACAGATACGCAGTATTTT. This chain uses TRBV2 with TRBJ2-3; 9 bases map to TRBD2. Germline loops: CDR1 SNHLY, CDR2 FYNNEI. V dropped 4 bases and J dropped 2; count of bases not matched to a gene: 10. The CDR3 runs to 17 residues.